The clone carrying this T cell receptor (beta chain) was recorded at least ten times. Its antigen remains unidentified. CDR1 is SGHAT and CDR2 is FQNNGV in the germline V gene. V shed 5 bases, J shed 7 bases, and the junction held 5 bases outside the gene matches. The CDR3 totals 13 residues. The data stem from a study of T cells in Graves' hyperthyroidism and ophthalmopathy. Study as a whole: Initial diagnosis, before any treatment, was when peripheral blood was collected.

RNA transcripts served as the template for amplifying TCR beta CDR3 regions. With the HTBI primer set, the TCR CDR3 went through a first round of RT-PCR. TCRdb called the multiplex PCR reads again in MiXCR, with one record for every CDR3 protein. The sample consists of roughly 650,000 distinct CDR3 sequences, about a sixth of them appearing once. Study-level findings and limits: Within blood appeared most thyroid clonotypes that had expanded above 0.001.

Patients showing uncontrolled infection, other autoimmune disease, pregnancy or lactation were ineligible. Each 10 ml fresh peripheral blood draw supplied the PBMCs. V and J are TRBV11-2 and TRBJ2-1; 7 bases match TRBD2. The sequence was collected from a middle-aged woman with Graves' ophthalmopathy. Sequenced input: blood. CDR3 bases: TGTGCCAGCAGCATGGGACTACCGAATGAGCAGTTCTTC. Its translation: CASSMGLPNEQFF.